The entry that follows covers one T cell receptor beta chain sequence. Recovered status applied to Cohort 3 donors who had two consecutive negative PCRs. It also applied to those with clearance or with symptom resolution. The assay was immunoSEQ multiplex PCR, and TCRdb's table has in-frame clones only and misses some. The sample lists 350,000 to 450,000 clones; nearly 90% were seen once. CDR1 and CDR2 from the germline V gene are SGHAT and FQDESV (reference sequence). The CDR3 loop spans 13 amino acids. Trimming took 8 bases from V and 4 from J; bases not matched to a gene: 7. The sample originates from a study of blood T cell repertoires in COVID-19.

The sequence was obtained from a woman younger than 45 who had recovered from COVID-19. Sequencing was done on a sample of PBMCs or T cells enriched from blood (not recorded which). The chain employs TRBV11-1 and TRBJ2-5, with 7 nucleotides matching TRBD2. The CDR3 coding sequence is TGTGCCAGCCGTACTAGCGATACAGAGACCCAGTACTTC. Its translation is CASRTSDTETQYF.